Below, one T cell receptor beta chain is given with its context. The antigen is undetermined. This sample stems from a study of CD8 T cells in ankylosing spondylitis. General study points: Characteristic, it appeared, of ankylosing spondylitis blood was a TCR beta motif of about eight highly homologous variants.

Each TCR beta library was made by quantitative 5'-RACE that incorporated molecular barcodes. TCRdb reprocessed the 5' RACE reads with MiXCR, giving one entry per CDR3 protein. The repertoire holds 450,000 or so distinct CDR3 sequences, roughly 27% seen once, with about 0.9% in the top ten. The CDR3 extends over 15 amino acids. With 5 bases removed from V and 0 bases from J, the gap between germline ends came to 14 bases. The V gene's germline CDR1 is DFQATT and CDR2 SNEGSKA (reference sequence). This sequence was found in a male donor with ankylosing spondylitis. Sequences were obtained from blood, either unsorted or a sorted T cell fraction (not recorded which). This chain connects TRBV20-1 to TRBJ1-5; perhaps TRBD1 as D (5 bases). The CDR3 region has the DNA TGCAGTGCTGCCGGGACGGACCTTAGCAATCAGCCCCAGCATTTT. The encoded protein is CSAAGTDLSNQPQHF.